These 26 T cell receptor beta chains share one sample of origin, sequenced in a study of T cells in narcolepsy. The method was immunoSEQ multiplex PCR; TCRdb's version includes in-frame clones alone and lacks a portion of them. The sample yields roughly 20,000 clones, around 83% seen once. The sample consisted of memory (CD45RA-) CD4+ T cells from blood. These receptors were obtained from a human donor in good health.

The genes are TRBV7-8 and TRBJ1-4, with D unclear. Germline V gives CDR1 SGHVS, CDR2 FQNEAQ. This CDR3 spans 14 amino acids. V dropped 3 bases and J dropped 4 bases, with 9 bases sitting between them. The CDR3 DNA follows: TGTGCCAGCAGCTTTGGGCAGCATAATGAAAAACTGTTTTTT. Amino acid sequence: CASSFGQHNEKLFF.

The J gene is TRBJ1-2, the V gene TRBV7-3; weak D call: TRBD1 (5 bases). Germline V gene data show CDR1 as SGHTA and CDR2 as FQGTGA. The CDR3 extends over 15 amino acids. V was cut by 5 bases and J by 3 bases, with 16 bases left in between. CDR3 protein: CASSPGGMGDYGYTF. As DNA, the CDR3 is TGTGCCAGCAGCCCCGGGGGGATGGGTGACTATGGCTACACCTTC.

The chain has TRBV7-9 and TRBJ1-3; 7 nucleotides align to TRBD1. This CDR3 is built from 14 residues. Trimming removed 6 bases from V and 2 bases from J; junction bases left unmatched: 4. Germline assignment: CDR1 SEHNR and CDR2 FQNEAQ (reference sequence). CDR3 residues: CASSPDRAGNTIYF. In DNA form, the CDR3 reads TGTGCCAGCAGTCCCGACAGGGCTGGAAACACCATATATTTT.

This clone appeared a few times. This chain uses TRBV13 with TRBJ1-4; D is undetermined. Per germline, CDR1 PRHDT and CDR2 FYEKMQ (reference sequence). The V and J ends lost 2 bases and 8 bases respectively, with 9 bases between them. The CDR3 covers 13 residues. Here the CDR3 DNA reads TGTGCCAGCAGCTTAAACCGGCAAGAAAAACTGTTTTTT. This encodes CASSLNRQEKLFF.

The rearrangement links TRBV27 to TRBJ1-1; D is uncertain. V lost 4 bases and J 10 bases, leaving 16 bases between the germline ends. The CDR3 has 13 amino acids. Per the germline V gene, CDR1 is MNHEY and CDR2 is SMNVEV (reference sequence). CDR3 sequence: CASSSGIYGSAFF. DNA for the CDR3: TGTGCCAGCAGTTCCGGGATATATGGGTCAGCTTTCTTT.

The chain recombines TRBV11-2 with TRBJ1-1, with D possibly matching TRBD1 (6 bases). CDR3 length: 12 amino acids. The germline CDR1 and CDR2 sequences are SGHAT and FQNNGV. V gave up 5 bases and J gave up 11 bases, with 15 bases separating them. The CDR3 reads CASSPRGGGAFF. The CDR3 region has the DNA TGTGCCAGCAGCCCGAGGGGAGGGGGGGCTTTCTTT.

This chain links TRBV7-8 with TRBJ1-3, with 7 bases fitting TRBD1. This CDR3 is built from 18 residues. Unmatched junction bases numbered 8, after V lost 0 bases and J lost 0 bases. Germline V lookup: CDR1 SGHVS, CDR2 FQNEAQ. CDR3 sequence: CASSLARQGTLSGNTIYF. CDR3 sequence (DNA): TGTGCCAGCAGCTTAGCCCGACAGGGAACCCTCTCTGGAAACACCATATATTTT.

Only a few counts were recorded for this clone. This chain uses TRBV19 with TRBJ2-7; 7 bases line up with TRBD1. Germline V gene data show CDR1 as LNHDA and CDR2 as SQIVND (reference sequence). The CDR3 totals 16 residues. Trimming removed 1 base from V and 3 bases from J; junction bases left unmatched: 9. The CDR3 DNA reads as TGTGCCAGTAGTATAGCGGGAACAGGGGTCGGCTACGAGCAGTACTTC. Encoded protein: CASSIAGTGVGYEQYF.

The CDR3 here is CASSLEPGMNTEAFF. Written as DNA, the CDR3 is TGTGCCAGCAGCTTAGAACCAGGCATGAACACTGAAGCTTTCTTT. This chain uses TRBV13 with TRBJ1-1; no clear D gene. From germline, CDR1 is PRHDT and CDR2 FYEKMQ (reference sequence). Trimming took off 1 base at V and 0 bases at J, with 9 bases between the two ends. The length of the CDR3 is 15 residues.

The CDR3 reads CASSQVGGGSGEQFF. The CDR3 DNA reads TGCGCCAGCAGCCAAGTGGGGGGAGGGAGTGGGGAGCAGTTCTTC. The chain combines TRBV4-1 with TRBJ2-1; 7 nucleotides align to TRBD2. The CDR3 has 15 amino acids. V trimming: 1 base; J trimming: 10 bases; junction bases outside the gene matches: 10. The germline V gene encodes CDR1 MGHRA and CDR2 YSYEKL.

The CDR3: CASRSWVQETQYF. CDR3 DNA sequence: TGTGCCAGCAGGAGCTGGGTACAAGAGACCCAGTACTTC. The gene calls are TRBV2 and TRBJ2-5; D gene unclear. The CDR3 loop spans 13 amino acids. In germline, CDR1 is SNHLY, CDR2 FYNNEI. V lost 6 bases and J lost 2, with 10 bases in between.

The chain has TRBV7-2 and TRBJ2-3; D ambiguous. V gave up 2 bases and J gave up 4 bases, with 13 bases separating them. The CDR3 spans 15 residues. In germline, CDR1 is SGHTA, CDR2 FQGNSA. The CDR3 region is CASSLFLQTADTQYF. DNA for the CDR3: TGTGCCAGCAGCTTATTTTTACAGACGGCAGATACGCAGTATTTT.

The chain couples TRBV27 to TRBJ2-5; D may be TRBD2 (6 bases). This CDR3 spans 17 amino acids. Per germline, CDR1 MNHEY and CDR2 SMNVEV (reference sequence). V lost 5 bases and J 2 bases, leaving 21 bases between the germline ends. The DNA of the CDR3 is TGTGCCAGCAGTCCTTTTCAACGGAGGGCCACTCAAGAGACCCAGTACTTC. It translates to CASSPFQRRATQETQYF.

The CDR3: CASSPGTSVFRFGQFF. DNA of the CDR3: TGTGCCAGCAGCCCCGGGACTAGCGTCTTTAGGTTTGGGCAGTTCTTC. This chain joins TRBV5-8 and TRBJ2-1; 10 nucleotides align to TRBD2. CDR1 is SGHTS, CDR2 YDEGEE, per germline. This CDR3 has 16 amino acids. With V trimmed by 4 bases and J by 12 bases, 16 bases remained unmatched.

The V call is TRBV6-1, the J call TRBJ1-5, with D perhaps TRBD1 (5 bases). Trimming cost V 8 bases and J 5 bases, with 16 bases left between them. This CDR3 is built from 14 residues. The V gene's germline CDR1 is MNHNS and CDR2 SASEGT. CDR3 in amino acids: CASGTSGTYQPQHF. For the CDR3, the DNA is TGTGCCAGCGGGACCTCAGGGACCTATCAGCCCCAGCATTTT.

This clone occurred once. This rearrangement joins TRBV13 to TRBJ1-2; no firm D call. From germline, CDR1 is PRHDT and CDR2 FYEKMQ (reference sequence). The CDR3 covers 13 residues. The V and J ends lost 8 bases and 2 bases respectively, with 12 bases between them. The CDR3 here is CASGNLPNYGYTF. The CDR3 region has the DNA TGTGCCAGCGGAAACCTCCCGAACTATGGCTACACCTTC.

This clone was counted a few times. The V and J genes are TRBV11-2 and TRBJ2-7, with 10 nucleotides matching TRBD2. J gave up 0 bases and V 5 bases, and 4 bases lay outside the gene matches. The CDR3 is 15 amino acids. Germline loops: CDR1 SGHAT, CDR2 FQNNGV. CDR3 in DNA: TGTGCCAGCAGCCGGACTAGCGGCAACTCCTACGAGCAGTACTTC. This translates into CASSRTSGNSYEQYF.

This clone was observed a handful of times. CDR3 DNA: TGTGCCAGCAGACGATCTACAGGGATGGGTGAAAAACTGTTTTTT. It is translated as CASRRSTGMGEKLFF. The chain uses TRBV2 and TRBJ1-4, with D possibly matching TRBD1 (6 bases). In germline, CDR1 is SNHLY, CDR2 FYNNEI. This CDR3 is 15 amino acids long. V lost 6 bases to trimming and J lost 7 bases, with 18 bases between them.

The J gene is TRBJ1-2, the V gene TRBV28, with D possibly matching TRBD1 (6 bases). CDR1 is MDHEN, CDR2 SYDVKM, per germline. This CDR3 spans 13 amino acids. V was shortened by 6 bases and J by 4 bases, with 12 bases between the two germline ends. The CDR3 sequence is CASRKQGGYGYTF. CDR3 in DNA: TGTGCCAGCAGAAAACAGGGCGGCTATGGCTACACCTTC.

The chain joins TRBV19 to TRBJ1-5, with D hard to call. Germline CDR1 is LNHDA and CDR2 is SQIVND (reference sequence). The ends were cut back, 5 bases at V and 2 bases at J, with 13 bases in the middle. The CDR3 totals 15 residues. CDR3 loop: CASSPYTDGNQPQHF. The CDR3, as DNA: TGTGCCAGTAGTCCCTACACAGACGGCAATCAGCCCCAGCATTTT.

The chain carries TRBV9 and TRBJ2-1, with D uncertain. The germline V and J ends were trimmed by 3 bases and 9 bases, with 13 bases remaining between them. The CDR3 consists of 13 residues. Germline CDR1 reads SGDLS; CDR2 reads YYNGEE. Written as DNA, the CDR3 is TGTGCCAGCAGCGGGCTGTCTTGGGGTGAGCAGTTCTTC. This gives the protein CASSGLSWGEQFF.

The chain carries TRBV15 and TRBJ2-4; possible D gene TRBD2, 5 bases. V was trimmed by 0 bases and J by 15 bases, leaving 18 bases between them. Germline V gene sequence: CDR1 LNHNV, CDR2 YYDKDF (reference sequence). CDR3 length: 14 residues. In DNA form, the CDR3 reads TGTGCCACCAGCAGAGATGAAGGCGGGCAGCCCGGGTACTTC. Protein: CATSRDEGGQPGYF.

The chain is built from TRBV4-3 and TRBJ2-2; the D gene is possibly TRBD1 (6 bases). Trimming pared 0 bases from V and 7 bases from J, leaving 15 bases between. The CDR3 has 16 amino acids. Germline lookup yields CDR1 LGHNA and CDR2 YSLEER. Here the CDR3 reads CASSQEQGTPIGELFF. In DNA form, the CDR3 reads TGCGCCAGCAGCCAAGAACAGGGTACTCCCATCGGGGAGCTGTTTTTT.

The rearrangement links TRBV6-5 to TRBJ1-6, with D possibly TRBD1 on 5 matching bases. The V gene lost 5 bases and the J gene lost 10 bases, with 18 bases spanning the gap. CDR3 length: 15 residues. Germline CDR1 MNHEY, CDR2 SVGAGI. CDR3 amino acids: CASSRGAGGRSPLHF. In DNA form, the CDR3 reads TGTGCCAGCAGTAGAGGGGCCGGTGGGCGGTCACCCCTCCACTTT.

V gene TRBV7-3 combines with J gene TRBJ2-1; 10 nucleotides match TRBD2. Losses at the gene ends were 3 bases for V and 9 bases for J; bases not matched to a gene: 8. This CDR3 has 15 residues. Germline V gives CDR1 SGHTA, CDR2 FQGTGA. The CDR3 nucleotides read TGTGCCAGCAGCTTGTCTAGCGGGAGTTTAGGTGAGCAGTTCTTC. It translates to CASSLSSGSLGEQFF.

CDR3 sequence: CASSVQPYNEQFF. The CDR3 DNA reads TGTGCCAGCAGTGTACAACCCTACAATGAGCAGTTCTTC. This chain joins TRBV2 and TRBJ2-1; the D is unclear. CDR1 and CDR2 (germline): SNHLY, FYNNEI. Trimming cost V 4 bases and J 2 bases, with 6 bases left between them. The CDR3 loop spans 13 amino acids.